A selection of T cell receptor beta chains follows, all from one sample in a study of OX40 agonist ivuxolimab in advanced cancers. Generated by immunoSEQ multiplex PCR, the TCRdb table keeps only in-frame clones and is missing some. The table shows around 80,000 clones, with roughly 83% occurring only once. The specimen was CD4+ or CD8+ T cells sorted from blood, collected in a trial of the OX40 agonist ivuxolimab. The receptors were gathered from an adult with an advanced solid tumor such as melanoma, head and neck, liver or kidney cancer. CDR3s include the opening cysteine and the closing phenylalanine or tryptophan.

14,TRBV21-1,TRBJ2-7,CASSIRGSSYEQYF
16,TRBV2,TRBJ1-3,CASSKGRSWGGNTIYF
15,TRBV6-5,TRBJ2-7,CASSYGQGGGYEQYF
15,TRBV7-2,TRBJ1-5,CASTLTGGSNQPQHF
13,TRBV6-1,TRBJ1-1,CASSERQGTEAFF
16,TRBV15,TRBJ1-2,CATSRDWGGTAYGYTF
13,TRBV18,TRBJ1-6,CASSPGPDSPLHF
17,TRBV10-2,TRBJ1-5,CATEKGSGKYSNQPQHF
14,TRBV18,TRBJ1-2,CASSPGQGAGGYTF
16,TRBV7-6,TRBJ2-2,CASSLGAEPNTGELFF
15,TRBV27,TRBJ1-2,CASSLGTGVNYGYTF
13,TRBV19,TRBJ2-5,CASSILESGAQYF
14,TRBV10-2,TRBJ1-5,CASSEWSLSRPQHF
15,TRBV6-1,TRBJ2-3,CASSGGGARTDTQYF
13,TRBV10-1,TRBJ2-3,CASSVDSTDTQYF
16,TRBV4-3,TRBJ2-6,CASSQDISSGANVLTF
14,TRBV4-2,TRBJ1-5,CASSPQYSNQPQHF
14,TRBV19,TRBJ1-3,CASFSGASGNTIYF
13,TRBV5-4,TRBJ1-2,CASSLGRGYGYTF
14,TRBV9,TRBJ1-1,CASSLRGLDTEAFF
15,TRBV19,TRBJ2-7,CASRERGGNIYEQYF
14,TRBV19,TRBJ1-5,CASSIDAAIGPQHF
14,TRBV5-4,TRBJ2-2,CASSLEGVTGELFF
15,TRBV5-1,TRBJ1-1,CASSLRRPRDTEAFF
14,TRBV11-2,TRBJ1-1,CASRSDATNTEAFF
17,TRBV5-1,TRBJ2-1,CASSLWGLAGLYNEQFF
13,TRBV5-1,TRBJ1-2,CASSPDGNYGYTF
16,TRBV7-8,TRBJ2-4,CASSASYRGPKNIQYF
15,TRBV6-5,TRBJ2-5,CASSSAGQRGETQYF
16,TRBV18,TRBJ2-7,CASSPTSGGRYYEQYF
14,TRBV10-3,.,CAISDNRVSYEQYF
13,TRBV7-2,TRBJ1-3,CASSPIGGNTIYF
13,TRBV30,TRBJ2-7,CAWSVRLAREQYF
15,TRBV6-6,TRBJ1-3,CASSSGSTLGNTIYF
13,TRBV18,TRBJ2-7,CASSPPRVYEQYF
13,TRBV7-2,TRBJ1-1,CASSLDSGTEAFF
14,TRBV7-6,TRBJ2-7,CASSLPGTGNEQYF
15,TRBV7-2,TRBJ2-2,CASSLAGGLAGELFF
14,TRBV7-2,TRBJ2-7,CASSLVQSSYEQYF
15,TRBV5-1,TRBJ1-1,CASSREGGSNTEAFF
15,TRBV19,TRBJ1-5,CASKGRGRRNQPQHF
14,TRBV7-2,TRBJ1-6,CASSLTAVSSPLHF
14,TRBV5-6,TRBJ1-2,CASTPRLANYGYTF
18,TRBV7-3,TRBJ1-2,CASSSPGAGPRITYGYTF
14,TRBV5-1,TRBJ1-5,CASSAGTGSWPQHF
17,TRBV7-6,TRBJ2-6,CASSLVGQGGGANVLTF
11,TRBV29-1,TRBJ2-7,CSVTGSYEQYF
15,TRBV18,TRBJ2-3,CASSRTGGFTDTQYF